These T cell receptor beta chains were read from a single sample in a study of technical replicates of blood from several donors. Repertoires were generated with immunoSEQ multiplex PCR, while TCRdb's copy carries only in-frame clones and drops some. The sample contains about 70,000 clones, approximately 90% of which appear only once. The sample comprised PBMCs. These receptors were collected from a human donor in good health. Some clones in this sample may be carry-over from other donors' samples. Both conserved end residues are part of each CDR3. D genes are given only for firm matches. Part of the rows lack a size; the others show once, few, many or a class for expanded clones.

D gene,J gene,V gene,clone size,CDR3 protein,CDR3 DNA
TRBD1,TRBJ1-2,TRBV29-1,.,CSVGTGNEGYTF,TGCAGCGTAGGGACAGGGAATGAAGGCTACACCTTC
TRBD2,TRBJ2-1,TRBV7-2,.,CASSLAASGGPRVEQFF,TGTGCCAGCAGCTTAGCGGCTAGCGGGGGGCCGAGGGTTGAGCAGTTCTTC
.,TRBJ2-3,TRBV4-3,.,CASSQDPGEGTESTDTQYF,TGCGCCAGCAGCCAAGATCCAGGGGAAGGAACGGAAAGCACAGATACGCAGTATTTT
.,TRBJ2-7,TRBV11-2,.,CASSLRAPLEQYF,TGTGCCAGCAGCTTGCGGGCGCCCTTGGAGCAGTACTTC
.,TRBJ1-2,TRBV5-4,.,CASSLYSRLGYGYTF,TGTGCCAGCAGCTTGTACAGCCGCTTGGGCTATGGCTACACCTTC
.,TRBJ2-3,TRBV30,.,CAWAAQGPDTQYF,TGTGCCTGGGCCGCACAGGGCCCAGATACGCAGTATTTT
TRBD1,TRBJ2-5,TRBV7-8,.,CASSLGTGRETQYF,TGTGCCAGCAGCTTAGGGACAGGGAGAGAGACCCAGTACTTC
.,TRBJ2-3,TRBV4-3,.,CASSLAELDTQYF,TGCGCCAGCAGCCTCGCCGAGTTAGATACGCAGTATTTT
TRBD1,TRBJ2-4,TRBV13,.,CASSARDSDLSIQYF,TGTGCCAGCAGCGCCCGGGACAGCGACCTTAGCATTCAGTACTTC
TRBD1,TRBJ1-2,TRBV7-8,.,CASSSQAGTGAHYGYTF,TGTGCCAGCAGCTCCCAGGCCGGGACAGGGGCCCACTATGGCTACACCTTC
.,TRBJ2-5,TRBV5-1,.,CASSLQGGQETQYF,TGCGCCAGCAGCTTGCAGGGTGGGCAAGAGACCCAGTACTTC
TRBD1,TRBJ2-1,TRBV5-6,.,CASSIQGVNGNEQFF,TGTGCCAGCAGCATTCAGGGGGTTAACGGGAATGAGCAGTTCTTC
.,TRBJ1-4,TRBV18,.,CASSPLTEEKLFF,TGTGCCAGCTCACCACTAACAGAAGAAAAACTGTTTTTT
.,TRBJ2-5,TRBV7-7,.,CASSLSRRPGEETQYF,TGTGCCAGCAGCTTATCTCGGCGTCCAGGGGAAGAGACCCAGTACTTC
.,TRBJ2-1,TRBV18,.,CASSDRFSEQFF,TGTGCCAGCTCAGACAGGTTTAGTGAGCAGTTCTTC
TRBD1,TRBJ1-2,TRBV5-6,.,CASSLLLPDRADGYTF,TGTGCCAGCAGCTTACTACTCCCCGACAGGGCTGACGGCTACACCTTC
.,TRBJ2-1,TRBV7-2,.,CASSSSPFEQFF,TGTGCCAGCAGCTCTTCCCCCTTTGAGCAGTTCTTC
.,TRBJ2-3,TRBV21-1,.,CASSNRWTQYF,TGTGCCAGCAGCAACAGGTGGACGCAGTATTTT
TRBD2,TRBJ2-5,TRBV5-4,.,CASSSPGLAVKETQYF,TGTGCCAGCAGCTCGCCGGGACTAGCGGTTAAAGAGACCCAGTACTTC
TRBD2,TRBJ2-2,TRBV27,.,CASSHRLAVSNTGELFF,TGTGCCAGCAGTCACAGACTAGCGGTTTCGAACACCGGGGAGCTGTTTTTT
.,TRBJ2-7,TRBV7-3,.,CASSLLSGPYEQYF,TGTGCCAGCAGCTTACTGAGCGGTCCATACGAGCAGTACTTC
TRBD1,TRBJ1-2,TRBV4-1,once,CASSLPTGRGREGYTF,TGCGCCAGCAGCCTCCCCACCGGGAGGGGGCGTGAGGGCTACACCTTC
.,TRBJ2-1,TRBV7-2,.,CASSLGSRRYNEQFF,TGTGCCAGCAGCTTAGGGTCTCGGCGGTACAATGAGCAGTTCTTC
TRBD2,TRBJ2-1,TRBV18,.,CASSQSSGYNEQFF,TGTGCCAGCTCACAGTCTAGCGGTTACAATGAGCAGTTCTTC
TRBD1,TRBJ1-1,TRBV4-3,.,CASSTGTANTEAFF,TGCGCCAGCAGCACGGGGACAGCGAACACTGAAGCTTTCTTT
TRBD1,TRBJ1-4,TRBV2,.,CASNPTGQGNEKLFF,TGTGCCAGCAACCCCACGGGACAGGGGAATGAAAAACTGTTTTTT
.,TRBJ2-3,TRBV21-1,.,CASTYAGQGTDTQYF,TGTGCCAGCACGTATGCCGGACAGGGAACAGATACGCAGTATTTT
.,TRBJ1-5,TRBV5-8,.,CASSTNVILRTVNNQPQHF,TGTGCCAGCAGCACAAACGTAATCCTACGGACAGTAAACAATCAGCCCCAGCATTTT
TRBD2,TRBJ2-1,TRBV7-3,.,CASSSRQSGGAGDEQFF,TGTGCCAGCAGCTCCCGGCAGAGCGGGGGGGCCGGGGATGAGCAGTTCTTC
TRBD1,TRBJ1-1,TRBV9,.,CASSVTGNPEAFF,TGTGCCAGCAGCGTGACAGGGAACCCTGAAGCTTTCTTT
TRBD2,TRBJ2-1,TRBV6-5,.,CASSSASGGSYNEQFF,TGTGCCAGCAGTTCCGCTAGCGGGGGCTCCTACAATGAGCAGTTCTTC
.,TRBJ1-1,TRBV10-3,few,CAISEGGEAFF,TGTGCCATCAGTGAGGGAGGTGAAGCTTTCTTT
.,TRBJ2-7,TRBV19,.,CASSIEVGDLTHEQYF,TGTGCCAGTAGTATAGAAGTAGGGGACTTAACCCACGAGCAGTACTTC
.,TRBJ2-1,TRBV4-3,.,CASSQDPQEGEQFF,TGCGCCAGCAGCCAAGACCCACAAGAGGGTGAGCAGTTCTTC
TRBD2,TRBJ2-7,TRBV19,.,CASSASREMHYEQYF,TGTGCCAGTAGTGCATCGCGGGAGATGCACTACGAGCAGTACTTC
.,TRBJ2-1,TRBV13,.,CASSREQWEQFF,TGTGCCAGCAGCAGGGAGCAGTGGGAGCAGTTCTTC
TRBD1,TRBJ1-5,TRBV7-2,.,CASASQGAGQPQHF,TGTGCCAGCGCCTCACAGGGGGCTGGACAGCCCCAGCATTTT
.,TRBJ1-2,TRBV5-6,.,CASSGGTGRRFVDGYTF,TGTGCCAGCAGCGGGGGGACGGGACGGAGGTTTGTCGATGGCTACACCTTC
.,TRBJ2-3,TRBV5-1,.,CVSAYRDTDTQYF,TGCGTCAGCGCCTACAGGGACACAGATACGCAGTATTTT
.,TRBJ1-1,TRBV7-9,.,CASSSTGYTEAFF,TGTGCCAGCAGCTCGACAGGCTACACTGAAGCTTTCTTT
.,TRBJ2-7,TRBV2,.,CASSETPGHIYEQYF,TGTGCCAGCAGTGAAACACCGGGACACATCTACGAGCAGTACTTC
TRBD1,TRBJ2-5,TRBV10-3,.,CAIRDRPSLQETQYF,TGTGCCATCAGGGACAGGCCCTCCCTACAAGAGACCCAGTACTTC
TRBD2,TRBJ2-5,TRBV27,.,CASSKRGRETQYF,TGTGCCAGCAGCAAGCGGGGACGAGAGACCCAGTACTTC
.,TRBJ2-2,TRBV15,.,CATSRTVGELFF,TGTGCCACCAGCAGAACAGTCGGGGAGCTGTTTTTT
.,TRBJ2-3,TRBV5-1,.,CASSLSLAADTQYF,TGCGCCAGCAGCTTGTCGCTTGCGGCGGATACGCAGTATTTT
TRBD1,TRBJ2-3,TRBV7-9,.,CASSPQGAGTQYF,TGTGCCAGCAGTCCCCAGGGGGCGGGTACGCAGTATTTT
TRBD2,TRBJ2-3,TRBV7-2,.,CASSLDAGGPYF,TGTGCCAGCAGCTTAGATGCGGGGGGGCCGTATTTT
.,TRBJ1-3,TRBV11-1,.,CASSLLGLSSGNTIYF,TGTGCCAGCAGCTTGCTCGGACTCAGCTCTGGAAACACCATATATTTT
.,TRBJ2-2,TRBV15,.,CATSRDPGTNTGELFF,TGTGCCACCAGCAGAGATCCCGGGACAAACACCGGGGAGCTGTTTTTT
TRBD2,TRBJ2-1,TRBV5-6,.,CASRLGREGYNEQFF,TGTGCCAGCAGATTAGGACGGGAGGGATACAATGAGCAGTTCTTC
.,TRBJ1-1,TRBV19,.,CASSITGTEAFF,TGTGCCAGTAGTATAACGGGCACTGAAGCTTTCTTT
.,TRBJ1-2,TRBV5-3,.,CARQSGGYTF,TGTGCCAGACAGTCTGGTGGCTACACCTTC
.,TRBJ1-2,TRBV7-9,.,CASSPRRGNYGYTF,TGTGCCAGCAGCCCTCGGCGGGGGAACTATGGCTACACCTTC
TRBD1,TRBJ2-7,TRBV12-5,.,CASGLERPGTGGIEQYF,TGTGCTAGTGGTTTGGAAAGACCCGGGACAGGGGGCATTGAGCAGTACTTC
TRBD2,TRBJ2-6,TRBV4-3,.,CASSLNRGAGANVLTF,TGCGCCAGCAGTCTAAACCGGGGGGCTGGGGCCAACGTCCTGACTTTC
.,TRBJ2-1,TRBV9,.,CASSVNNGLVDEQFF,TGTGCCAGCAGCGTAAACAATGGGCTGGTGGATGAGCAGTTCTTC
.,TRBJ2-7,TRBV25-1,.,CASSDNRVPYEQYF,TGTGCCAGCAGTGACAACAGGGTTCCCTACGAGCAGTACTTC
TRBD1,TRBJ1-1,TRBV27,.,CASSSTGVRYTEAFF,TGTGCCAGCAGTTCGACAGGGGTTCGGTACACTGAAGCTTTCTTT
TRBD1,TRBJ1-1,TRBV5-1,.,CASSEQGAKTNTEAFF,TGCGCCAGCAGCGAACAGGGGGCCAAAACGAACACTGAAGCTTTCTTT